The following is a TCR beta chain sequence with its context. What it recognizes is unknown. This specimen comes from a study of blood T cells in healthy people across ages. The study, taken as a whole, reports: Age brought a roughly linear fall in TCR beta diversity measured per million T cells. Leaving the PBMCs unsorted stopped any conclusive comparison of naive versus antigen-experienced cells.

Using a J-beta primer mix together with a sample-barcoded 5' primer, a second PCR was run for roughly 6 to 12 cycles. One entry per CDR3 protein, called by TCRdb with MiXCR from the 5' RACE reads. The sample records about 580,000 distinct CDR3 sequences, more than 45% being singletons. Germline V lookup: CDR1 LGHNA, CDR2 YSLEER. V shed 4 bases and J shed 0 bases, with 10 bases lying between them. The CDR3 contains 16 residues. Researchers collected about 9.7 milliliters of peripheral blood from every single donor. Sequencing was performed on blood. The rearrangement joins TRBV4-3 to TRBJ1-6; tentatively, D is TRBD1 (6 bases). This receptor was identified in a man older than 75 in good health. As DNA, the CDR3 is TGCGCCAGCAGCCTTCAGGGGAGCTCCTATAATTCACCCCTCCACTTT. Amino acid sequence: CASSLQGSSYNSPLHF.